This T cell receptor (beta chain) comes out of a study of OX40 agonist ivuxolimab in advanced cancers. With respect to the entire study: Ivuxolimab, which targeted the costimulatory receptor OX40 (CD134), was an agonistic, fully human IgG2 monoclonal antibody. Intravenous ivuxolimab was administered to patients every 2 weeks at six dose levels: 0.01, 0.1, 0.3, 1.5, 3 and 10 mg/kg. Of the roughly 51 dose-escalation patients, hepatocellular carcinoma was present in roughly 19, melanoma in approximately 15, renal cell carcinoma in 9 and head and neck cancer in 9. A male proportion of roughly 80% and a mean age of about 60 years, ranging from roughly 20 to 80, were recorded for the dose-escalation cohort. Patients were allowed to have had prior anti-PD-1, anti-PD-L1 or anti-CTLA-4 therapy, and 40% of the dose-escalation patients had previously received checkpoint inhibitors. Partial responses were achieved by three dose-escalation patients, of whom one had hepatocellular carcinoma and two had cutaneous melanoma. The point of sequencing TCRbeta in the periphery was to test whether ivuxolimab changed TCR sequence diversity and drove clonal T-cell expansion. The paper covers the monotherapy dose-escalation part of the phase I ivuxolimab trial, which included N of about 51 patients. General findings and caveats noted by the study authors: In partial responders in the 0.1-3.0 mg/kg groups, normalized peripheral clonal expansion was found to be among the lowest, especially among CD8+ T cells. Which antigens the clonally expanded peripheral T cells were specific for was not determined. At doses of 0.1 to 3.0 mg/kg, clonal expansion of both CD4+ and CD8+ T cells in blood was seen between baseline and week 6. After ivuxolimab, CD8+ T cells had more expanded clones than CD4+ T cells on average. Low levels of normalized T-cell clonal expansion were also seen in some patients who did not respond.

The cysteine opens and the phenylalanine closes a CDR3 of 15 amino acids. The CDR3 DNA has 45 bases and is translated from base 1. V is pared back by 1 base and J by 5 bases, with 13 bases lying between the germline termini. From the germline V gene (reference sequence), CDR1 is SEHNR and CDR2 is FQNEAQ. On this clone: It has no known antigen specificity. Base qualities are not at hand, and no much larger clone is one base apart.

To sequence the TCRbeta CDR3 region, genomic DNA was isolated from the sorted cells. TCRbeta CDR3 regions were sequenced using the immunoSEQ Assay. The table comes from immuneACCESS by way of TCRdb, which keeps in-frame sequences with V and J called. Part of the clones is missing from these tables; in studies checked, under half for an unresolved V gene and the rest for unknown reasons. The sample table holds more than 12,000 clones, of which about 80% were seen once. The top ten constitute under 35% of the sample. The trial excluded patients who had a history of autoimmune disease or who were on systemic immunosuppression. Peripheral blood for TCR sequencing was collected from all dose cohorts at baseline, on cycle 4 day 1, and on cycle 7 day 1. Samples were obtained from an open-label, multicenter, first-in-human phase I dose-escalation trial of ivuxolimab. The trial enrolled adults with locally advanced or metastatic head and neck squamous cell, hepatocellular, melanoma or renal cell carcinoma. Before TCR sequencing, CD4+ T cells and CD8+ T cells from peripheral blood were sorted into separate populations.

The sequence is built from TRBV7-9 and TRBJ2-3; too little of a D gene remains to name it. The specimen comprised CD4+ or CD8+ T cells sorted from blood, sampled in a trial of the OX40 agonist ivuxolimab. This receptor was identified in an adult with an advanced solid tumor such as melanoma, head and neck, liver or kidney cancer. The CDR3 has the sequence CASSLGFVPRDTQYF. The DNA reads as follows: TGTGCCAGCAGCTTAGGGTTCGTTCCGAGAGATACGCAGTATTTT.